The clone carrying this T cell receptor (beta chain) has a handful of counts. Germline-derived CDR1 and CDR2 are SGHTA and FQGNSA. The CDR3 sequence is 14 residues long. V lost 6 bases to trimming and J lost 4 bases; unmatched junction nucleotides: 8. TCRdb redid the calling of the 5' RACE reads with MiXCR, one entry per CDR3 protein. Altogether hundreds of thousands of distinct CDR3 sequences are present, approximately 18% being singletons, with the ten largest covering around 13%. This record comes from a study of identical twins. These data are also associated with another study on T cells expressing NK-cell markers.

The source material was PBMCs. This clonotype originated in a woman between 18 and 30 years old in good health. The chain employs TRBV7-2 and TRBJ1-1, with 7 bases that match TRBD1. The CDR3 nucleotides read TGTGCCAGCAGTCGACAGGGCTATGGCACTGAAGCTTTCTTT. This sequence encodes CASSRQGYGTEAFF.